This T cell receptor beta chain was sequenced in a study of cytomegalovirus exposure and HLA in healthy donors. The PCR made use of 60 Vbeta and 13 Jbeta primers. Sequencing was performed with immunoSEQ multiplex PCR; in TCRdb, only in-frame clones are kept and a portion is missing. This table has some 120,000 clones, around 73% appearing once. Of note for this clone: What it recognizes is unknown.

Each of the donors was a healthy bone marrow donor. General study points: In vitro experiments confirmed that three CMV-associated chains were specific for CMV antigens. HLA restriction was apparent for most CMV-associated TCR beta chains in a later analysis.

The specimen sequenced was PBMCs. This receptor was obtained from a woman in her forties in good health and CMV-seropositive.

As DNA, the CDR3 is TGTGCCAGCAGCTTCGCCGGAAAAGTGCCGACAGGGGGGGACTATGGCTACACCTTC. It yields the protein CASSFAGKVPTGGDYGYTF. The chain is built from TRBV5-4 and TRBJ1-2; 9 nucleotides align to TRBD1. Germline V gives CDR1 SGHNT, CDR2 YYREEE (reference sequence). J lost 3 bases, V lost 2 bases, and 17 bases had no gene match. This CDR3 comprises 19 residues.